The 30 T cell receptor beta chains below all came from one sample that was sequenced in a study of blood T cell repertoires in COVID-19. Assay: immunoSEQ multiplex PCR; the TCRdb copy retains only in-frame clones and omits some. The sample has 120,000 to 150,000 clones, 76% seen once. Sequencing input: peripheral blood. The receptors here all came from a man aged 55 to 69 with acute or convalescent COVID-19.

This chain links TRBV3-1 (or the pseudogene TRBV3-2) with TRBJ2-3; the D gene is possibly TRBD2 (6 bases). The CDR3 is made up of 16 amino acids. Trimming left V 5 bases short and J 0 bases short, with 15 bases between. Germline CDR1 LGHDT, CDR2 YNNKEL (reference sequence). The CDR3 DNA reads TGTGCCAGCAGCGGATCACCGGGACTCAGCACAGATACGCAGTATTTT. It is translated as CASSGSPGLSTDTQYF.

This chain joins TRBV10-2 and TRBJ2-7; 11 bases are a match to TRBD2. The CDR3 is 14 amino acids. Trimming removed 6 bases from V and 1 base from J; junction bases left unmatched: 2. Per germline, CDR1 WSHSY and CDR2 SAAADI. The CDR3 protein is CASRTSGTSYEQYF. The CDR3 DNA reads as TGCGCCAGCAGGACTAGCGGGACTTCCTACGAGCAGTACTTC.

This rearrangement joins TRBV5-1 to TRBJ2-5; 7 bases are a match to TRBD2. The CDR3 extends over 14 amino acids. The V gene end was trimmed by 0 bases and the J gene end by 4 bases; junction bases not matched to a gene: 3. Germline CDR1 reads SGHRS; CDR2 reads YFSETQ. The CDR3 region is CASSLELAGETQYF. CDR3 DNA: TGCGCCAGCAGCTTGGAATTAGCGGGAGAGACCCAGTACTTC. Full variable domain (outside the CDR3, taken from reference TRBV5-1 and TRBJ2-5): KAGVTQTPRYLIKTRGQQVTLSCSPISGHRSVSWYQQTPGQGLQFLFEYFSETQRNKGNFPGRFSGRQFSNSRSEMNVSTLELGDSALYLCASSLELAGETQYFGPGTRLLVL.

V is TRBV30 and J is TRBJ1-5; a weak D match, TRBD1 (5 bases). Trimming pared 2 bases from V and 7 bases from J, leaving 12 bases between. The CDR3 has 13 amino acids. Looked up from germline, CDR1 is GTSNPN and CDR2 is SVGIG (reference sequence). The CDR3, as DNA: TGTGCCTGGAGTAAATCAGGGAACCAGCCCCAGCATTTT. Its protein product is CAWSKSGNQPQHF.

The rearrangement uses TRBV19 and TRBJ2-2; the match to TRBD2 covers 7 bases. The CDR3 length is 15 residues. Germline CDR1 LNHDA, CDR2 SQIVND (reference sequence). The V gene end was trimmed by 6 bases and the J gene end by 3 bases; junction bases not matched to a gene: 7. The CDR3 region is CASRSKRGYTGELFF. CDR3 DNA: TGTGCCAGTAGGTCAAAGCGGGGTTACACCGGGGAGCTGTTTTTT.

The CDR3 spells CASSDSVAGIQPQHF. The CDR3 region has the DNA TGTGCCAGCAGTGATAGTGTCGCAGGGATTCAGCCCCAGCATTTT. V gene TRBV6-1 combines with J gene TRBJ1-5, with a tentative D call TRBD1 (5 bases). This CDR3 spans 15 amino acids. From germline, CDR1 is MNHNS and CDR2 SASEGT. The V gene lost 3 bases and the J gene lost 6 bases, with 15 bases spanning the gap.

The chain joins TRBV9 to TRBJ2-2, with 9 bases aligning to TRBD2. The CDR3 sequence is 16 residues long. CDR1 is SGDLS and CDR2 is YYNGEE in the germline V gene. V shed 3 bases and J 4 bases; nucleotides not matched to a gene: 7. The CDR3 here is CASSAKLAGITGELFF. The CDR3 coding sequence is TGTGCCAGCAGCGCCAAACTAGCGGGCATCACCGGGGAGCTGTTTTTT.

Only one count was recorded for this clone. This chain uses TRBV7-9 with TRBJ2-1; 12 bases line up with TRBD2. This CDR3 spans 16 amino acids. The germline gives CDR1 SEHNR, CDR2 FQNEAQ (reference sequence). Trimming at V came to 1 base and at J to 8 bases, leaving 6 bases not matched to a gene. The CDR3 coding sequence is TGTGCCAGCAGCTTAGAACCGGGACTAGCGGGTTATGAGCAGTTCTTC. Residues: CASSLEPGLAGYEQFF.

This clone was detected once. No conserved phenylalanine or tryptophan is present at the end of the CDR3, so a read error is the likely explanation. It is unclear where the CDR3 begins or ends on the DNA, so no DNA is shown, and the CDR3 is as TCRdb lists it. The J gene is TRBJ1-4, the V gene TRBV19. Inclusive of both ends, the CDR3 amounts to 9 amino acids. CDR1 is LNHDA, CDR2 SQIVND, per germline (reference sequence). This CDR3 is CASREFGPR.

With respect to this clone: The same CDR3 is also encoded by other DNA sequences in this sample. This chain connects TRBV5-6 to TRBJ2-7; 10 bases agree with TRBD1. V was pared by 4 bases and J by 2 bases, with 3 bases of the junction left unmatched. Germline V gives CDR1 SGHDT, CDR2 YYEEEE. This CDR3 is built from 14 residues. The CDR3 nucleotides read TGTGCCAGCAGCCCGGGGACAGGGGCCTACGAGCAGTACTTC. This codes for CASSPGTGAYEQYF.

This chain uses TRBV19 with TRBJ2-5; D gene uncertain. CDR1 is LNHDA and CDR2 is SQIVND in the germline V gene (reference sequence). V was trimmed by 2 bases and J by 5 bases, leaving 9 bases between them. The CDR3 extends over 13 amino acids. The CDR3 bases are TGTGCCAGTAGTATAACGGGTTGGGAGACCCAGTACTTC. Translated: CASSITGWETQYF.

The V and J genes are TRBV4-2 and TRBJ2-1; TRBD2 is a possible D gene (5 bases). Germline loops: CDR1 LGHNA, CDR2 YNFKEQ. V lost 2 bases and J 5 bases, leaving 10 bases between the germline ends. CDR3 length: 14 residues. The CDR3 sequence is CASSQPSGHNEQFF. For the CDR3, the DNA is TGTGCCAGCAGCCAACCAAGCGGCCACAATGAGCAGTTCTTC.

In nucleotides, the CDR3 is TGTGCCAGCAGCTACAAAACCGGGACTAGCGGCACAGATACGCAGTATTTT. Amino acids: CASSYKTGTSGTDTQYF. This chain connects TRBV5-4 to TRBJ2-3, with TRBD2 identical over 10 bases. The V gene's germline CDR1 is SGHNT and CDR2 YYREEE (reference sequence). This CDR3 has 17 residues. Unmatched junction bases numbered 8, after V lost 3 bases and J lost 1 base.

Notes on this clone: One end of the junction fails to match germline, which may point to a read error. The chain has TRBV12-3 or TRBV12-4 and TRBJ1-2, with no clear D. There are 11 residues in the CDR3. The CDR3 is CASSPQQSYAF. CDR3 nucleotide sequence: TGTGCCAGCAGTCCACAGCAGAGCTACGCCTTC.

This chain connects TRBV27 to TRBJ2-3; 14 bases line up with TRBD2. This CDR3 region has 19 residues. The junction had 12 bases not matched to a gene; V was cut back by 5 bases and J by 2 bases. CDR1 is MNHEY and CDR2 is SMNVEV in the germline V gene (reference sequence). The DNA for the CDR3 is TGTGCCAGCAGTCCGATGACTAGCGGGAGGGCCGACATCACAGATACGCAGTATTTT. This sequence encodes CASSPMTSGRADITDTQYF.

A few counts support this clone. V usage is TRBV5-5 and J usage is TRBJ1-2; possible D gene TRBD1, 6 bases. Germline V CDR1 and CDR2: SGHKS, YYEKEE (reference sequence). V was cut by 0 bases and J by 4 bases, with 13 bases left in between. The CDR3 is made up of 15 amino acids. CDR3 bases: TGTGCCAGCAGCTTGGAGGCAGGGGTGGTCTATGGCTACACCTTC. It yields the protein CASSLEAGVVYGYTF.

A word on this clone: Compared with germline, one end of the junction differs, possibly owing to a read error. The gene calls are TRBV4-2 and TRBJ2-3; D is undetermined. This CDR3 contains 13 residues. From germline, CDR1 is LGHNA and CDR2 YNFKEQ. The DNA for the CDR3 is TGTGCCAGCAGCACAGAGAGCACAGATCCGCAGTATTTT. Its translation is CASSTESTDPQYF.

This clone was counted once. The chain links TRBV6-1 to TRBJ2-5, with 13 positions matching TRBD2. The germline CDR1 and CDR2 sequences are MNHNS and SASEGT. The V and J ends lost 3 bases and 6 bases, in that order; junction bases with no gene match: 7. The CDR3 extends over 16 amino acids. DNA of the CDR3: TGTGCCAGCAGTGACCAGGGACTAGCGGGAAAACAGACCCAGTACTTC. Its translation is CASSDQGLAGKQTQYF.

For this clone: The junction and the germline gene differ at one end; a read error may be behind it. Other nucleotide sequences from this sample produce the same CDR3. This sequence joins TRBV27 and TRBJ1-1; a weak D match, TRBD1 (5 bases). This CDR3 is 12 amino acids long. Germline loops: CDR1 MNHEY, CDR2 SMNVEV (reference sequence). The CDR3 DNA is TGTGCCAGCAGGTACAGGAACACTGAGGCTTTCTTT. The encoded protein is CASRYRNTEAFF.

V is TRBV21-1 and J is TRBJ1-5. TRBV21-1 is assigned pseudogene status. The CDR3 totals 16 residues. The CDR3 loop is CASSKEKRDSNQPQHF. For the CDR3, the DNA is TGTGCCAGCAGCAAAGAAAAGAGGGATAGCAATCAGCCCCAGCATTTT.

The chain couples TRBV18 to TRBJ2-7; TRBD2 matches 8 bases. Germline V gene sequence: CDR1 KGHSH, CDR2 LQKENI. The CDR3 is 13 residues long. The V segment lost 5 bases and the J segment 4 bases; nucleotides outside the gene matches: 4. CDR3 region: CASSSGSGYEQYF. The CDR3 DNA follows: TGTGCCAGCTCAAGCGGGAGTGGATACGAGCAGTACTTC.

The J gene is TRBJ2-3, the V gene TRBV5-4; possible D gene TRBD2, 7 bases. CDR3 size: 15 residues. V was shortened by 2 bases and J by 4 bases, with 14 bases between the two germline ends. The germline CDR1 and CDR2 sequences are SGHNT and YYREEE (reference sequence). The CDR3 DNA is TGTGCCAGCAGCTTAGGGGGGGCTGGCGCAGATACGCAGTATTTT. Protein sequence: CASSLGGAGADTQYF.

The rearrangement uses TRBV28 and TRBJ2-7; weak D call: TRBD2 (6 bases). Trimming cost V 8 bases and J 3 bases, with 8 bases left between them. Germline CDR1 reads MDHEN; CDR2 reads SYDVKM. The CDR3 length is 11 residues. The CDR3 coding sequence is TGTGCCAGCCATAGCGGCTACGAGCAGTACTTC. Its protein product is CASHSGYEQYF.

Points on this clone: A read error may produce the germline difference seen at one junction end. This chain connects TRBV11-2 to TRBJ2-1; unclear D gene. Looked up from germline, CDR1 is SGHAT and CDR2 is FQNNGV. The CDR3 covers 11 residues. CDR3: CASSFVSEEFF. As DNA, the CDR3 is TGTGCCAGCAGCTTCGTCTCTGAGGAGTTCTTC.

V usage is TRBV9 and J usage is TRBJ2-2, with TRBD2 matching 16 bases. The J segment lost 7 bases and the V segment lost 4 bases, leaving 7 bases of the junction unmatched. CDR3 length: 17 amino acids. CDR1 and CDR2 (germline): SGDLS, YYNGEE. The CDR3 sequence is CASSPQGLAGGNGELFF. DNA of the CDR3: TGTGCCAGCAGCCCTCAGGGACTAGCGGGAGGGAACGGGGAGCTGTTTTTT.

This clone was seen more than once but under ten times. The chain has TRBV5-6 and TRBJ2-7, with D maybe TRBD1 (5 bases). The germline gives CDR1 SGHDT, CDR2 YYEEEE. The CDR3 covers 13 residues. With 1 base removed from V and 6 bases from J, the gap between germline ends came to 11 bases. CDR3 sequence: CASSLSQVSEQYF. The CDR3 nucleotides are TGTGCCAGCAGCTTGTCACAGGTTTCCGAGCAGTACTTC.

This chain uses TRBV27 with TRBJ2-7, with 12 nucleotides matching TRBD2. CDR1 and CDR2 from the germline V gene are MNHEY and SMNVEV (reference sequence). This CDR3 spans 16 amino acids. V shed 5 bases, J shed 3 bases, and the junction held 8 bases outside the gene matches. The CDR3 sequence is CASSDPGLAGSYEQYF. DNA for the CDR3: TGTGCCAGCAGTGACCCCGGACTAGCGGGAAGCTACGAGCAGTACTTC.

To note about this clone: This CDR3 is also generated by other DNA sequences in the sample. The chain uses TRBV19 and TRBJ2-5, with 7 bases matching TRBD1. The CDR3 sequence is 13 residues long. V lost 4 bases and J lost 2; bases outside the gene matches: 1. CDR1 is LNHDA, CDR2 SQIVND, per germline (reference sequence). The CDR3 sequence is CASSRGQQETQYF. CDR3 nucleotide sequence: TGTGCCAGTAGTAGGGGACAGCAAGAGACCCAGTACTTC.

The rearrangement uses TRBV19 and TRBJ2-1, with a possible D match to TRBD2 (5 bases). Germline CDR1 is LNHDA and CDR2 is SQIVND (reference sequence). Trimming removed 2 bases from V and 2 bases from J, with 16 bases in between. This CDR3 is built from 17 residues. The chain's CDR3 is CASSIYQDSLTYNEQFF. CDR3 nucleotide sequence: TGTGCCAGTAGTATATACCAGGACTCCCTAACCTACAATGAGCAGTTCTTC.

The chain is built from TRBV14 and TRBJ2-5, with 12 bases that match TRBD2. The length of the CDR3 is 16 residues. Germline-derived CDR1 and CDR2 are SGHDN and FVKESK. The junction had 4 bases not matched to a gene; V was cut back by 1 base and J by 4 bases. The CDR3 loop is CASSQGRTSGIETQYF. The CDR3 DNA reads TGTGCCAGCAGCCAAGGGCGGACTAGCGGGATAGAGACCCAGTACTTC. The complete variable domain, with remaining parts taken from reference TRBV14 and TRBJ2-5, reads EAGVTQFPSHSVIEKGQTVTLRCDPISGHDNLYWYRRVMGKEIKFLLHFVKESKQDESGMPNNRFLAERTGGTYSTLKVQPAELEDSGVYFCASSQGRTSGIETQYFGPGTRLLVL.